This TCR beta chain originates from a study of Ad26.COV2.S vaccination and SARS-CoV-2 variants. Treatment: some 19 received Ad26.COV2.S at low or high dose, single or two shots; about five received placebo; per-sample allocation not given. Following the first vaccine or placebo injection, samples were taken on day 63. Recruitment in Boston yielded a donor of adult age, 18-55 years. Germline-derived CDR1 and CDR2 are SNHLY and FYNNEI. Trimming pared 8 bases from V and 4 bases from J, leaving 11 bases between. The CDR3 loop spans 12 amino acids. Data came from immunoSEQ multiplex PCR; TCRdb stores just in-frame clones and leaves some out. The data show about 400,000 clones, approximately 91% seen once.

The chain combines TRBV2 with TRBJ2-5; D uncertain. This receptor was taken from a person between 18 and 65 years old who received the Ad26.COV2.S COVID-19 vaccine or a placebo. The sample here was peripheral blood, taken in a trial of Ad26.COV2.S vaccine versus placebo. The CDR3 sequence: CASDESRETQYF. The CDR3 DNA follows: TGTGCCAGCGATGAAAGTAGAGAGACCCAGTACTTC.